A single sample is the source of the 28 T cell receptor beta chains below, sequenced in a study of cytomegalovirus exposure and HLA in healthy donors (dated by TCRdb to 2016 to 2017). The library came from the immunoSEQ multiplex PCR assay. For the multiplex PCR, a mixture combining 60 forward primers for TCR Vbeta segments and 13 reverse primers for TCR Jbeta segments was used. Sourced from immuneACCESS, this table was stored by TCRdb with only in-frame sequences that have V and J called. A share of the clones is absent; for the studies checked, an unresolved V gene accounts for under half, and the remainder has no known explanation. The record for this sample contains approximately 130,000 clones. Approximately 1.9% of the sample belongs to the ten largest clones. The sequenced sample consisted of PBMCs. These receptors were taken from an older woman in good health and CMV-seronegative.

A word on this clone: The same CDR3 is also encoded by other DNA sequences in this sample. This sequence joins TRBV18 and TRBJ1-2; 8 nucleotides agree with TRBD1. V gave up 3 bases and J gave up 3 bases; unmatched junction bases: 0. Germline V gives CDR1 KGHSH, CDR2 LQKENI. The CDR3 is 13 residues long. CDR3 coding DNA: TGTGCCAGCTCACCGGACAGGGACTATGGCTACACCTTC. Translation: CASSPDRDYGYTF.

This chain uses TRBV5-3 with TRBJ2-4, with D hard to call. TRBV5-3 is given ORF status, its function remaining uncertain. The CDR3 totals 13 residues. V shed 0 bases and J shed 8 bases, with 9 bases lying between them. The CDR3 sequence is CARSLDTRDIQYF. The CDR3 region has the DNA TGTGCCAGAAGCTTGGACACCCGGGACATTCAGTACTTC.

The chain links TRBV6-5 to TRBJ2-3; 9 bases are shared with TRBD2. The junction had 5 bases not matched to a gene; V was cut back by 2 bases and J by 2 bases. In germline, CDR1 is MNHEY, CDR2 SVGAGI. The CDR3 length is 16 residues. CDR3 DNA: TGTGCCAGCAGTTACACCCTAGCGGGATCCACAGATACGCAGTATTTT. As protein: CASSYTLAGSTDTQYF.

CDR3 amino acids: CASSTTGQANNEQFF. The CDR3 DNA is TGCGCCAGCAGCACCACGGGACAGGCTAACAATGAGCAGTTCTTC. The chain carries TRBV5-1 and TRBJ2-1; 8 bases fit TRBD1. Trimming cost V 4 bases and J 5 bases; bases outside gene matches: 8. The CDR3 is 15 residues long. Germline V lookup: CDR1 SGHRS, CDR2 YFSETQ.

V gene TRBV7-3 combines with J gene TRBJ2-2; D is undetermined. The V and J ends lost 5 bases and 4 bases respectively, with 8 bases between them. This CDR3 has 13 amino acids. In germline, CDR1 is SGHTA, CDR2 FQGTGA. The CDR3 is CASSATVTGELFF. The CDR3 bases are TGTGCCAGCAGCGCCACGGTCACCGGGGAGCTGTTTTTT.

CDR3 bases: TGTGCCAGTAGTATACTTCACGGTGGTAACATATATTTT. Protein sequence: CASSILHGGNIYF. V and J are TRBV19 and TRBJ1-3; D is undetermined. Trimming removed 2 bases from V and 12 bases from J, with 14 bases in between. Germline CDR1 and CDR2: LNHDA and SQIVND (reference sequence). The CDR3 is 13 residues long.

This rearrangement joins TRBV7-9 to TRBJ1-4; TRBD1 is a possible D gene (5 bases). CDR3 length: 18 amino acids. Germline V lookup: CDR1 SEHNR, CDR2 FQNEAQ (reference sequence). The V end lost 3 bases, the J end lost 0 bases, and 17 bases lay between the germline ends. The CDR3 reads CASSFPQGGSATNEKLFF. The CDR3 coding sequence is TGTGCCAGCAGCTTTCCGCAGGGCGGTTCTGCAACTAATGAAAAACTGTTTTTT.

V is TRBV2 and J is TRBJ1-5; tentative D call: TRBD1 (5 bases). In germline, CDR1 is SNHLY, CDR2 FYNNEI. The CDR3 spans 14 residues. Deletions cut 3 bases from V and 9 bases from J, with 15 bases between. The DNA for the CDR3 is TGTGCCAGCAGTGAGAGGTCCGCCGGGGGGCCCCAGCATTTT. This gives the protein CASSERSAGGPQHF.

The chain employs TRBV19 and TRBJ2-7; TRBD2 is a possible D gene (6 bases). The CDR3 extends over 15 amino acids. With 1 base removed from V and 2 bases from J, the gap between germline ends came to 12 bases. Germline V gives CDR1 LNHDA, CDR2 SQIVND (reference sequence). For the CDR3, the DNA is TGTGCCAGTAGTATAGGGCTAGCGCTTACCTACGAGCAGTACTTC. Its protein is CASSIGLALTYEQYF.

The chain's CDR3 is CASPRKDSSSDSPLHF. As DNA, the CDR3 is TGTGCCAGCCCGCGAAAGGATAGCTCTAGCGATTCACCCCTCCACTTT. The chain is built from TRBV21-1 and TRBJ1-6. TRBV21-1 is tagged as a pseudogene. The CDR3 is 16 amino acids.

The CDR3 region has the DNA TGCGCCAGCAGCTTGGGGGGCGGGGAGTCCGCCGGGGAGCTGTTTTTT. Translating gives CASSLGGGESAGELFF. The rearrangement uses TRBV5-1 and TRBJ2-2, with a possible D match to TRBD2 (6 bases). The germline V gene has CDR1 SGHRS and CDR2 YFSETQ. Trimming left V 0 bases short and J 6 bases short, with 15 bases between. This CDR3 region has 16 residues.

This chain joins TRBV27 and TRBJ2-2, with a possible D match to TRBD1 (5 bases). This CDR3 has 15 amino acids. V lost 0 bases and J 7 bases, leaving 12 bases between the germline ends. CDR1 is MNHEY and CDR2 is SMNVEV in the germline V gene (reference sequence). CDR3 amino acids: CASSLSGSGIGELFF. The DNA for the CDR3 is TGTGCCAGCAGTTTATCCGGGTCAGGGATCGGGGAGCTGTTTTTT.

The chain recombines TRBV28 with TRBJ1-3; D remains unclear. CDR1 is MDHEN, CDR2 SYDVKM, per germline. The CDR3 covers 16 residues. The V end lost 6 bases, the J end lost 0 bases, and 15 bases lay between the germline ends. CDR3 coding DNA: TGTGCCAGCAGCCGCCCCGAGTCTCGCTCTGGAAACACCATATATTTT. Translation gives CASSRPESRSGNTIYF.

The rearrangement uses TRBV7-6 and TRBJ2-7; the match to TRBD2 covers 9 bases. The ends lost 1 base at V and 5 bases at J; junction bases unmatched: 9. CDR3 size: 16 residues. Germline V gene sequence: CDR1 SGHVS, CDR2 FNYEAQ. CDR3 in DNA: TGTGCCAGCAGCTTAGGCGGGGGGGCCTCGTTCCACGAGCAGTACTTC. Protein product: CASSLGGGASFHEQYF.

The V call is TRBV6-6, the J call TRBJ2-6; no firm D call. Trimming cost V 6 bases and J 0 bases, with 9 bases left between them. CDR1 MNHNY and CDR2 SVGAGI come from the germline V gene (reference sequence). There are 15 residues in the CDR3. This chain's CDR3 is CASSDKISGANVLTF. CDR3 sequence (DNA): TGTGCCAGCAGCGACAAAATCTCTGGGGCCAACGTCCTGACTTTC.

The CDR3 sequence is CASSPGESGYTF. Here the CDR3 DNA reads TGTGCCAGCAGCCCGGGGGAAAGCGGCTACACCTTC. The chain uses TRBV5-6 and TRBJ1-2; D is perhaps TRBD1 (5 bases). This CDR3 is 12 amino acids long. V shed 4 bases and J shed 8 bases, with 12 bases lying between them. CDR1 is SGHDT and CDR2 is YYEEEE in the germline V gene.

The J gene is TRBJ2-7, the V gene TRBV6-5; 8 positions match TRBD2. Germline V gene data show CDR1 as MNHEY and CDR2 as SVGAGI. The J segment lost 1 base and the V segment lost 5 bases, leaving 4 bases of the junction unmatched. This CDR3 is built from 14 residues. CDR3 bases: TGTGCCAGCAGTGGACTAGCAGGATCCTACGAGCAGTACTTC. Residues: CASSGLAGSYEQYF.

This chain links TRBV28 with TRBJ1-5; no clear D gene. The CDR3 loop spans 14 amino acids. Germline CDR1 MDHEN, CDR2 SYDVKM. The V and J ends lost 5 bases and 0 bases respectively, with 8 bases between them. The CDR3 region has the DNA TGTGCCAGCAGTGTGAGCTATAGCAATCAGCCCCAGCATTTT. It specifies CASSVSYSNQPQHF.

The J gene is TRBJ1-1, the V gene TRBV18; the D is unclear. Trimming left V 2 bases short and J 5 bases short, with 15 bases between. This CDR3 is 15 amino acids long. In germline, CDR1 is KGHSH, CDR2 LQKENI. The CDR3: CASSPVATKQTEAFF. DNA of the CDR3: TGTGCCAGCTCACCAGTAGCGACAAAGCAGACTGAAGCTTTCTTT.

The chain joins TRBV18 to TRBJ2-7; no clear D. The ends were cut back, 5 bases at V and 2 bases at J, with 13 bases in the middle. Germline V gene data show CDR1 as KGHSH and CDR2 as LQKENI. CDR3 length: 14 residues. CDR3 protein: CASSFPTLPYEQYF. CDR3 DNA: TGTGCCAGCTCATTTCCGACATTACCCTACGAGCAGTACTTC.

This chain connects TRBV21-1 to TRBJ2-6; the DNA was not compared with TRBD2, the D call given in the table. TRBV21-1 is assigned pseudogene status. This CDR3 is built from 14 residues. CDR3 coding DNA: TGTGCCAGCAGAAGAGTCTCTGGGGCCAACGTCCTGACTTTC. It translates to CASRRVSGANVLTF.

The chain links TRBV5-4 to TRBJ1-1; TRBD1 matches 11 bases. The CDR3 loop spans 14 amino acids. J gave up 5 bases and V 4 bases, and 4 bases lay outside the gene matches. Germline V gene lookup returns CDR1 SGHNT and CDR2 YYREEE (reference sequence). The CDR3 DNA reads TGTGCCAGCAGCCGGACAGGGGGCGTGACTGAAGCTTTCTTT. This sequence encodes CASSRTGGVTEAFF.

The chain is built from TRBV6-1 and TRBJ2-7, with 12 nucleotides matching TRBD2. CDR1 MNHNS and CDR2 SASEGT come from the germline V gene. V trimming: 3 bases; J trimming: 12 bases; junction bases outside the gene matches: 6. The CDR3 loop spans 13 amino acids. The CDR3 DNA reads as TGTGCCAGCAGTGATACTAGCGGGAGGCCAGGGTACTTC. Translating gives CASSDTSGRPGYF.

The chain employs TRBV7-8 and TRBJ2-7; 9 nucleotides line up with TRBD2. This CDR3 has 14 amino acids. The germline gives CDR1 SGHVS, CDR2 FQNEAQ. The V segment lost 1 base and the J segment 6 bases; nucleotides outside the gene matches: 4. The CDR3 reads CASSLVGGGGEQYF. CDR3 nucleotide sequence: TGTGCCAGCAGCTTAGTAGGCGGGGGGGGCGAGCAGTACTTC.

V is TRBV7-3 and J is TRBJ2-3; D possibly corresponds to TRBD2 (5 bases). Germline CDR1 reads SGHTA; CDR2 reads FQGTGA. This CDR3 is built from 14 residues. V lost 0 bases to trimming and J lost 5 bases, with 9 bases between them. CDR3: CASSLTAAGDTQYF. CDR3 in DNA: TGTGCCAGCAGCTTAACGGCCGCGGGAGATACGCAGTATTTT.

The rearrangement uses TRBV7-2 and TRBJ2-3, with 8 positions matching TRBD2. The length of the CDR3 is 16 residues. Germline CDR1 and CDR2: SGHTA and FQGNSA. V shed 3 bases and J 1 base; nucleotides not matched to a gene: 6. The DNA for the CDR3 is TGTGCCAGCAGCTTTCCGGCGGGAGGTCGCACAGATACGCAGTATTTT. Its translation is CASSFPAGGRTDTQYF.

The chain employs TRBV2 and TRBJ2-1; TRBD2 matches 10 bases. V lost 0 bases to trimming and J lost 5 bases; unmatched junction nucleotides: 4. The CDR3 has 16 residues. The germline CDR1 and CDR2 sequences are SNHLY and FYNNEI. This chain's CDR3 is CASSEAKAGGDNEQFF. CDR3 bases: TGTGCCAGCAGTGAAGCGAAAGCGGGGGGGGACAATGAGCAGTTCTTC.

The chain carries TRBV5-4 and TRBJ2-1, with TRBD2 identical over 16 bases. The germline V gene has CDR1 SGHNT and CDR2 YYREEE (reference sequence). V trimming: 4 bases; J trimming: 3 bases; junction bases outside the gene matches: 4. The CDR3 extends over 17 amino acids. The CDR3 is CASSHGTSGGDYNEQFF. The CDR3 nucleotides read TGTGCCAGCAGCCACGGGACTAGCGGGGGGGACTACAATGAGCAGTTCTTC.